This passage covers 22 T cell receptor beta chains from one sample sequenced in a study of blood T cell repertoires in COVID-19. Here immunoSEQ multiplex PCR was the method, and the copy in TCRdb shows in-frame clones only, minus some. This sample has about 29,000 clones, with 85% to 90% found just once. Sequencing was carried out using peripheral blood. These receptors originate from an elderly man with acute or convalescent COVID-19.

This clone has only one observation. The CDR3 is CASSTPRQGRGQYF. In DNA form, the CDR3 reads TGTGCCAGTAGTACCCCACGGCAGGGAAGGGGGCAGTACTTC. V is TRBV19 and J is TRBJ2-7; possibly TRBD1 for D (5 bases). The ends were cut back, 4 bases at V and 9 bases at J, with 19 bases in the middle. CDR1 LNHDA and CDR2 SQIVND come from the germline V gene (reference sequence). This CDR3 region has 14 residues.

This chain connects TRBV6-1 to TRBJ2-7, with TRBD2 identical over 14 bases. The trim removed 4 bases at V and 7 bases at J, leaving 9 bases unmatched. The germline gives CDR1 MNHNS, CDR2 SASEGT. The CDR3 loop spans 16 amino acids. CDR3 nucleotide sequence: TGTGCCAGCAGTGTCCTCGGGACTAGCGGGGGCGGGGAGCAGTACTTC. This encodes CASSVLGTSGGGEQYF.

This clone was counted only a few times. J is TRBJ1-3 and V is TRBV5-1; 8 nucleotides match TRBD1. V was clipped by 4 bases and J by 0 bases; unmatched bases: 9. The CDR3 sequence is 17 residues long. Germline CDR1 reads SGHRS; CDR2 reads YFSETQ. CDR3 DNA sequence: TGCGCCAGCAGCATCGGACAGGGTCTATACTCTGGAAACACCATATATTTT. Its protein is CASSIGQGLYSGNTIYF.

J is TRBJ1-3 and V is TRBV19; no firm D call. Deletions cut 0 bases from V and 3 bases from J, with 9 bases between. CDR1 and CDR2 from the germline V gene are LNHDA and SQIVND (reference sequence). The CDR3 covers 15 residues. The CDR3 spells CASSIDGNSGNTIYF. The CDR3, as DNA: TGTGCCAGTAGTATAGACGGGAATAGTGGAAACACCATATATTTT.

In this sample, this clone turned up once. This rearrangement joins TRBV6-5 to TRBJ2-1; TRBD1 agrees at 9 bases. Germline V gene lookup returns CDR1 MNHEY and CDR2 SVGAGI. CDR3 size: 15 residues. V was pared by 5 bases and J by 3 bases, with 5 bases of the junction left unmatched. Here the CDR3 reads CASSNTGGYYNEQFF. CDR3 bases: TGTGCCAGCAGTAATACAGGGGGCTACTACAATGAGCAGTTCTTC.

The chain has TRBV12-3 or TRBV12-4 and TRBJ1-1; D is unresolved. Trimming left V 7 bases short and J 4 bases short, with 7 bases between. The CDR3 is 11 amino acids. The CDR3 sequence: CASNNPTEAFF. CDR3 coding DNA: TGTGCCAGCAACAACCCCACTGAAGCTTTCTTT.

A note on this clone: This sample also contains other DNA sequences that code for the same CDR3. This chain links TRBV12-3 or TRBV12-4 with TRBJ2-2; the D gene is possibly TRBD1 (5 bases). CDR3 length equals 12 residues. Trimming pared 7 bases from V and 6 bases from J, leaving 9 bases between. Here the CDR3 reads CASIRVSGELFF. CDR3 bases: TGTGCCAGCATCAGGGTATCCGGGGAGCTGTTTTTT.

This CDR3 reads CASSPGTPLYEQYF. DNA for the CDR3: TGTGCCAGCAGCCCCGGGACACCCCTGTACGAGCAGTACTTC. The chain is built from TRBV14 and TRBJ2-7; tentative D call: TRBD1 (6 bases). Trimming left V 4 bases short and J 4 bases short, with 14 bases between. The length of the CDR3 is 14 residues. Germline V gives CDR1 SGHDN, CDR2 FVKESK.

This clone was observed a handful of times. The V call is TRBV3-1 (or the pseudogene TRBV3-2), the J call TRBJ1-5; no reliable D call. The CDR3 sequence is 13 residues long. Trimming left V 0 bases short and J 3 bases short, with 3 bases between. Germline V gives CDR1 LGHDT, CDR2 YNNKEL (reference sequence). The chain's CDR3 is CASSQDINQPQHF. The CDR3 DNA reads as TGTGCCAGCAGCCAAGATATCAATCAGCCCCAGCATTTT.

The V and J genes are TRBV2 and TRBJ1-2, with 8 bases identical to TRBD1. Per germline, CDR1 SNHLY and CDR2 FYNNEI. The CDR3 has 14 amino acids. J lost 5 bases, V lost 6 bases, and 8 bases had no gene match. Here the CDR3 DNA reads TGTGCCAGCAGCGCCGGACAGGGCAGGTATGGCTACACCTTC. As protein: CASSAGQGRYGYTF. Complete variable domain (other parts from reference TRBV2 and TRBJ1-2): EPEVTQTPSHQVTQMGQEVILRCVPISNHLYFYWYRQILGQKVEFLVSFYNNEISEKSEIFDDQFSVERPDGSNFTLKIRSTKLEDSAMYFCASSAGQGRYGYTFGSGTRLTVV.

The chain employs TRBV28 and TRBJ1-5, with a possible D match to TRBD1 (6 bases). The CDR3 is 15 residues long. Per the germline V gene, CDR1 is MDHEN and CDR2 is SYDVKM. Trimming shortened V by 10 bases and J by 0 bases, and 16 bases separated the two germline ends. CDR3 protein: CATILGGASNQPQHF. In DNA form, the CDR3 reads TGTGCCACCATCCTCGGGGGGGCTAGCAATCAGCCCCAGCATTTT.

The chain employs TRBV7-9 and TRBJ2-5; possibly TRBD1 for D (6 bases). The length of the CDR3 is 14 residues. Deletions cut 1 base from V and 2 bases from J, with 8 bases between. Germline CDR1 and CDR2: SEHNR and FQNEAQ (reference sequence). DNA for the CDR3: TGTGCCAGCAGCTTAGGGACAGCGCAAGAGACCCAGTACTTC. It is translated as CASSLGTAQETQYF.

The CDR3 protein is CSHRTGINEQFF. The CDR3 DNA follows: TGCAGCCATCGGACAGGGATCAATGAGCAGTTCTTC. J is TRBJ2-1 and V is TRBV29-1; 8 nucleotides agree with TRBD1. Trimming took 8 bases from V and 6 from J; bases not matched to a gene: 6. The CDR3 covers 12 residues. CDR1 and CDR2 (germline): SQVTM, ANQGSEA.

The chain joins TRBV3-1 (or the pseudogene TRBV3-2) to TRBJ2-1; 8 bases are shared with TRBD2. Germline values: CDR1 LGHDT, CDR2 YNNKEL (reference sequence). The CDR3 has 14 residues. The V gene end was trimmed by 1 base and the J gene end by 9 bases; junction bases not matched to a gene: 5. The CDR3 sequence is CASSQVNGGGEQFF. The DNA of the CDR3 is TGTGCCAGCAGCCAAGTTAACGGGGGGGGTGAGCAGTTCTTC.

This chain uses TRBV11-2 with TRBJ2-7; 7 positions match TRBD2. Per germline, CDR1 SGHAT and CDR2 FQNNGV. J gave up 6 bases and V 5 bases, and 7 bases lay outside the gene matches. The CDR3 loop spans 13 amino acids. CDR3 in DNA: TGTGCCAGCAGCACCGGGGACTACGTCGAGCAGTACTTC. This translates into CASSTGDYVEQYF.

The chain couples TRBV20-1 to TRBJ2-1; the D gene is possibly TRBD1 (5 bases). The CDR3 totals 12 residues. Germline lookup yields CDR1 DFQATT and CDR2 SNEGSKA (reference sequence). With 3 bases removed from V and 7 bases from J, the gap between germline ends came to 10 bases. The CDR3 spells CSASKGLNEQFF. CDR3 nucleotide sequence: TGCAGTGCTAGTAAGGGGTTGAATGAGCAGTTCTTC.

This clone was recorded once. This likely comes from a read error, as the CDR3 has no conserved phenylalanine or tryptophan at its end. The DNA is left out, because the CDR3 cannot be placed on it with certainty; the CDR3 is given as TCRdb lists it. The chain is built from TRBV28 and TRBJ1-1; the DNA was not compared with TRBD1, the D call given in the table. The CDR3 sequence runs 13 residues, both termini included. CDR1 MDHEN and CDR2 SYDVKM come from the germline V gene. The CDR3: CASNSRTGGTPFY.

The rearrangement links TRBV27 to TRBJ2-5; TRBD1 might be the D (5 bases). Germline lookup yields CDR1 MNHEY and CDR2 SMNVEV (reference sequence). The CDR3 is 14 amino acids. Trimming removed 2 bases from V and 5 bases from J, with 12 bases in between. The CDR3 region is CASSLIQGAETQYF. The CDR3 nucleotides are TGTGCCAGCAGTTTAATACAAGGGGCTGAGACCCAGTACTTC.

The chain links TRBV28 to TRBJ2-1, with TRBD1 matching 8 bases. Per germline, CDR1 MDHEN and CDR2 SYDVKM. This CDR3 comprises 14 residues. J gave up 9 bases and V 5 bases, and 9 bases lay outside the gene matches. The CDR3 region is CASSRTGFSGEQFF. CDR3 DNA: TGTGCCAGCAGTCGGACAGGGTTTAGTGGTGAGCAGTTCTTC.

V and J are TRBV3-1 (or the pseudogene TRBV3-2) and TRBJ1-2; 9 bases match TRBD1. V shed 3 bases, J shed 8 bases, and the junction held 4 bases outside the gene matches. Germline assignment: CDR1 LGHDT and CDR2 YNNKEL (reference sequence). CDR3 length: 13 amino acids. The CDR3 sequence is CASSHLQGAGYTF. The CDR3 DNA reads TGTGCCAGCAGCCATCTACAGGGGGCCGGCTACACCTTC.

Only one count was recorded for this clone. The chain employs TRBV7-2 and TRBJ1-5; tentatively, D is TRBD1 (5 bases). V was clipped by 5 bases and J by 9 bases, with 11 bases between them. The length of the CDR3 is 12 residues. Germline CDR1 reads SGHTA; CDR2 reads FQGNSA. CDR3 sequence (DNA): TGTGCCAGCAGCCCTGTCCAGGGGCCCCAGCATTTT. Translation gives CASSPVQGPQHF.

The rearrangement links TRBV10-3 to TRBJ2-5; the D gene is possibly TRBD2 (6 bases). This CDR3 region has 17 residues. The V end lost 6 bases, the J end lost 2 bases, and 22 bases lay between the germline ends. Looked up from germline, CDR1 is ENHRY and CDR2 is SYGVKD. The CDR3 DNA reads as TGTGCCATCAGGCCAGAGACTAGTATTACAGGACAAGAGACCCAGTACTTC. Translation gives CAIRPETSITGQETQYF.